The 21 T cell receptor beta chains below all came from one sample that was sequenced in a study of blood T cell repertoires in COVID-19. The protocol was immunoSEQ multiplex PCR, while the TCRdb copy is restricted to in-frame clones and leaves out a portion. The repertoire holds 28,000 or so clones, with approximately 86% as singletons. The sample consisted of peripheral blood. All receptors come from a man aged 55-75 years with COVID-19, enrolled during active disease.

The chain uses TRBV2 and TRBJ2-2; D might be TRBD2 (6 bases). V was trimmed by 6 bases and J by 3 bases, leaving 17 bases between them. This CDR3 contains 16 residues. Germline CDR1 reads SNHLY; CDR2 reads FYNNEI. CDR3 in DNA: TGTGCCAGCAGAGCCCACGGGAGTACGGACACCGGGGAGCTGTTTTTT. It encodes CASRAHGSTDTGELFF.

The table lists this clone with a few counts. Other DNA sequences from this sample encode an identical CDR3 as well. The genes are TRBV7-9 and TRBJ1-2; 8 nucleotides line up with TRBD1. The CDR3 runs 14 residues. The V gene's germline CDR1 is SEHNR and CDR2 FQNEAQ (reference sequence). V was clipped by 5 bases and J by 3 bases; unmatched bases: 5. The CDR3 coding sequence is TGTGCCAGCAGCGAGAACAGGGGGGACTATGGCTACACCTTC. Amino acids: CASSENRGDYGYTF.

The chain uses TRBV20-1 and TRBJ1-5; D unclear. The CDR3 spans 11 residues. Trimming shortened V by 1 base and J by 8 bases, and 6 bases separated the two germline ends. CDR1 and CDR2 from the germline V gene are DFQATT and SNEGSKA (reference sequence). The CDR3 nucleotides are TGCAGTGCTAGAGGTCAGGAGCCCCAGCATTTT. Translation gives CSARGQEPQHF.

This clone was seen only once. The gene calls are TRBV7-2 and TRBJ2-5; no reliable D call. Looked up from germline, CDR1 is SGHTA and CDR2 is FQGNSA. The ends were cut back, 7 bases at V and 2 bases at J, with 11 bases in the middle. The CDR3 has 13 amino acids. The CDR3 region is CASTPVVQETQYF. The DNA for the CDR3 is TGTGCCAGCACCCCAGTGGTGCAAGAGACCCAGTACTTC.

CDR3 region: CASSLMGTGEFGYTF. Here the CDR3 DNA reads TGTGCCAGCAGCTTAATGGGGACAGGGGAATTTGGCTACACCTTC. V usage is TRBV7-9 and J usage is TRBJ1-2, with TRBD1 identical over 10 bases. J gave up 7 bases and V 2 bases, and 7 bases lay outside the gene matches. Germline V gene sequence: CDR1 SEHNR, CDR2 FQNEAQ (reference sequence). This CDR3 contains 15 residues. Together with reference TRBV7-9 and TRBJ1-2, the CDR3 gives the full variable domain: DTGVSQNPRHKITKRGQNVTFRCDPISEHNRLYWYRQTLGQGPEFLTYFQNEAQLEKSRLLSDRFSAERPKGSFSTLEIQRTEQGDSAMYLCASSLMGTGEFGYTFGSGTRLTVV.

This rearrangement joins TRBV28 to TRBJ1-1; D remains unclear. Between the trimmed V and J ends, which lost 4 bases and 1 base, there was a span of 10 bases. In germline, CDR1 is MDHEN, CDR2 SYDVKM. The CDR3 runs to 14 residues. CDR3 protein: CASSSGSANTEAFF. CDR3 DNA: TGTGCCAGCAGTTCGGGGTCCGCGAACACTGAAGCTTTCTTT.

In its sample, this clone was seen a few times. Distinct nucleotide sequences in the sample also encode this CDR3. The rearrangement links TRBV28 to TRBJ1-1; D unclear. The germline CDR1 and CDR2 sequences are MDHEN and SYDVKM. CDR3 size: 13 residues. V was clipped by 3 bases and J by 5 bases, with 10 bases between them. CDR3 amino acids: CASSFPGRTEAFF. DNA of the CDR3: TGTGCCAGCAGTTTTCCCGGGAGGACTGAAGCTTTCTTT.

The V call is TRBV20-1, the J call TRBJ2-7, with a tentative D call TRBD1 (6 bases). CDR3 length: 15 amino acids. CDR1 is DFQATT, CDR2 SNEGSKA, per germline (reference sequence). Trimming took 6 bases from V and 2 from J, leaving 20 bases between them. For the CDR3, the DNA is TGCAGTGCAAGTGGTTCGGGATCAGGGGCCTACGAGCAGTACTTC. It translates to CSASGSGSGAYEQYF.

The chain uses TRBV5-1 and TRBJ1-1; D uncertain. Looked up from germline, CDR1 is SGHRS and CDR2 is YFSETQ. V lost 0 bases, J lost 3 bases, and 9 bases lay in between. CDR3 size: 14 residues. The DNA for the CDR3 is TGCGCCAGCAGCTTGGCCGCAGGCGACACTGAAGCTTTCTTT. The encoded protein is CASSLAAGDTEAFF.

The rearrangement uses TRBV28 and TRBJ2-4; perhaps TRBD1 as D (7 bases). The CDR3 length is 16 residues. V shed 3 bases and J shed 1 base, with 13 bases lying between them. Germline lookup yields CDR1 MDHEN and CDR2 SYDVKM. CDR3: CASSFGGGMAKNIQYF. The CDR3 DNA follows: TGTGCCAGCAGTTTTGGAGGGGGCATGGCCAAAAACATTCAGTACTTC.

This sequence joins TRBV5-8 and TRBJ2-2, with TRBD2 matching over 10 bases. J lost 7 bases, V lost 1 base, and 10 bases had no gene match. The CDR3 covers 17 residues. Per germline, CDR1 SGHTS and CDR2 YDEGEE. The CDR3 loop is CASSLPRTSGVIGELFF. The CDR3 nucleotides are TGTGCCAGCAGCTTGCCCCGGACTAGCGGTGTGATCGGGGAGCTGTTTTTT.

There are a few counts of this clone. The chain has TRBV2 and TRBJ1-1, with no clear D. The CDR3 has 12 amino acids. CDR1 and CDR2 from the germline V gene are SNHLY and FYNNEI. With 3 bases removed from V and 4 bases from J, the gap between germline ends came to 6 bases. The CDR3 reads CASSDAVTEAFF. The CDR3 DNA is TGTGCCAGCAGTGATGCGGTCACTGAAGCTTTCTTT.

The rearrangement links TRBV28 to TRBJ2-7; 8 nucleotides agree with TRBD1. Germline CDR1 and CDR2: MDHEN and SYDVKM. V lost 5 bases, J lost 5 bases, and 23 bases stayed unmatched. The CDR3 runs to 19 residues. CDR3 DNA: TGTGCCAGCAGTCTAGGCCAGTTGTTTAAAGGACAGGGATTTAACGAGCAGTACTTC. It codes for CASSLGQLFKGQGFNEQYF.

The chain couples TRBV5-6 to TRBJ2-3, with D maybe TRBD2 (6 bases). Trimming pared 2 bases from V and 0 bases from J, leaving 7 bases between. The germline CDR1 and CDR2 sequences are SGHDT and YYEEEE. This CDR3 region has 14 residues. The CDR3 DNA is TGTGCCAGCAGCTTCCTAGCGAGCACAGATACGCAGTATTTT. Protein product: CASSFLASTDTQYF.

The chain has TRBV6-1 and TRBJ2-6, with 9 bases fitting TRBD1. Germline values: CDR1 MNHNS, CDR2 SASEGT. The ends lost 4 bases at V and 1 base at J; junction bases unmatched: 8. The CDR3 loop spans 18 amino acids. The CDR3 nucleotides are TGTGCCAGCAGTGGGATACAGGGGGCGCGGTCTGGGGCCAACGTCCTGACTTTC. It encodes CASSGIQGARSGANVLTF.

The chain recombines TRBV28 with TRBJ2-5; D possibly corresponds to TRBD1 (6 bases). This CDR3 comprises 14 residues. V dropped 8 bases and J dropped 0 bases, with 13 bases sitting between them. Looked up from germline, CDR1 is MDHEN and CDR2 is SYDVKM. CDR3 DNA sequence: TGTGCCAGCCGAGGGGGTGGGTACCAAGAGACCCAGTACTTC. This encodes CASRGGGYQETQYF.

V and J are TRBV7-2 and TRBJ1-4; D perhaps matches TRBD1 (6 bases). CDR3 length: 14 amino acids. Trimming stripped 6 bases from V and 4 bases from J, with 12 bases between. Germline-derived CDR1 and CDR2 are SGHTA and FQGNSA. The CDR3 loop reads CASSSDSLNEKLFF. The CDR3 nucleotides read TGTGCCAGCAGTTCGGACAGCCTTAATGAAAAACTGTTTTTT.

This rearrangement joins TRBV10-2 to TRBJ1-6, with a tentative D call TRBD1 (6 bases). V shed 7 bases and J shed 9 bases, with 16 bases lying between them. The germline CDR1 and CDR2 sequences are WSHSY and SAAADI. The CDR3 covers 14 residues. DNA for the CDR3: TGCGCCAGCAACGAACAGGGAAGTGGTTCACCCCTCCACTTT. It encodes CASNEQGSGSPLHF.

The chain couples TRBV6-1 to TRBJ1-4; 8 positions agree with TRBD1. The CDR3 consists of 16 residues. Germline V CDR1 and CDR2: MNHNS, SASEGT. V was clipped by 0 bases and J by 7 bases; unmatched bases: 7. Here the CDR3 DNA reads TGTGCCAGCAGTGAAGCGACAGGGGTGCGTTCTGAAAAACTGTTTTTT. Its translation is CASSEATGVRSEKLFF.

The chain links TRBV5-5 to TRBJ1-3, with TRBD1 matching over 9 bases. Germline CDR1 is SGHKS and CDR2 is YYEKEE (reference sequence). V trimming: 0 bases; J trimming: 2 bases; junction bases outside the gene matches: 0. This CDR3 has 15 amino acids. The CDR3 loop reads CASSLGDRAGNTIYF. CDR3 in DNA: TGTGCCAGCAGCTTGGGGGACAGGGCTGGAAACACCATATATTTT. Based on the CDR3 plus reference TRBV5-5 and TRBJ1-3, the full variable domain is DAGVTQSPTHLIKTRGQQVTLRCSPISGHKSVSWYQQVLGQGPQFIFQYYEKEERGRGNFPDRFSARQFPNYSSELNVNALLLGDSALYLCASSLGDRAGNTIYFGEGSWLTVV.

V is TRBV27 and J is TRBJ2-3; 7 bases line up with TRBD1. The CDR3 is 15 residues long. Per germline, CDR1 MNHEY and CDR2 SMNVEV (reference sequence). J lost 3 bases, V lost 6 bases, and 9 bases had no gene match. CDR3 DNA: TGTGCCAGCAGACGACAGGGTTTGGGGACAGATACGCAGTATTTT. The encoded protein is CASRRQGLGTDTQYF.